This TCR beta chain is drawn from a study of CD8+ T cells in alopecia areata. Background on the study: Twice a day, 5 to 10 mg of oral tofacitinib was administered to treated patients. Treated patients were scored for severity by percent of scalp affected.

The treatment: oral pan-JAK inhibitor, 5-10 mg twice daily. Extraction of RNA preceded its reverse transcription into cDNA, which served as the sequencing template. The protocol was immunoSEQ multiplex PCR, while the TCRdb copy is restricted to in-frame clones and leaves out a portion. This sample yields 150,000 to 200,000 clones, of which roughly 60% are seen a single time; 1% belongs to the top ten. The germline CDR1 and CDR2 sequences are MNHEY and SMNVEV (reference sequence). J gave up 3 bases and V 5 bases, and 7 bases lay outside the gene matches. The CDR3 loop spans 14 amino acids. V gene TRBV27 combines with J gene TRBJ2-7; 7 bases match TRBD2. The TCR originated in a human donor with alopecia areata. Sample: CD4+ T cells sorted from blood, taken at week 24, from a patient treated with tofacitinib. The CDR3 reads CASSPEQRGYEQYF. CDR3 nucleotides: TGTGCCAGCAGTCCCGAACAGCGGGGCTACGAGCAGTACTTC.